The present T cell receptor beta chain was sequenced within a study of T cell responses to AZD1222 COVID-19 vaccine. Study results and limitations: Vaccine-associated CD4 TCRs ranged over spike, dominating at 160-218 and 743-854. Females outnumbered males among donors, who were mostly white British; clonal diversity was possibly underestimated. Sampling that yielded the repertoires occurred only after the peak T cell response.

Libraries were prepared by immunoSEQ multiplex PCR; TCRdb keeps only in-frame clonotypes and omits some of them. The profile shows about 130,000 clones, 80% to 90% of them singletons. The CDR3 extends over 15 amino acids. Germline-derived CDR1 and CDR2 are GTSNPN and SVGIG (reference sequence). Trimming shortened V by 0 bases and J by 5 bases, and 13 bases separated the two germline ends. This clone was observed once. Its matching antigen is unknown. V is TRBV30 and J is TRBJ1-4; the D is unclear. Sequences were derived from peripheral blood, sampled 28 days after the second AZD1222 dose. The clonotype comes from an adult who received the AZD1222 COVID-19 vaccine. The CDR3 protein is CAWSVLGTANEKLFF. The DNA of the CDR3 is TGTGCCTGGAGTGTATTGGGTACTGCCAATGAAAAACTGTTTTTT.